This T cell receptor beta chain was identified during a study of blood T cells in healthy people across ages (dated by TCRdb to the mid-2010s). Regarding the complete study: Template switching captured roughly one uniquely barcoded TCR beta cDNA molecule per two T cells in model experiments. To track age-related changes in TCR beta repertoire diversity, the study relied on deep sequencing normalized with unique cDNA molecular identifiers. The donors were divided into four age groups: young (average around 16 years), middle-aged (about 40), aged (roughly 66) and long-lived (approximately 74). To avoid experimental bias, donors of different ages were spread randomly across the sequencing lanes. Using the same blood draw, the study looked at two additional independent replicas of 1 million unique cDNA reads for two donors, one aged 18 to 30 and the other aged 80 or older. Points the paper makes about the study in general: Compared with the aged group, the long-lived group had more naive CD4+ T cells, fewer expanded clones and increased TCR diversity, a pattern suggesting age selection. Since profiling was done on bulk unsorted PBMCs, naive and antigen-experienced compartments could not be conclusively compared. There was a strong correlation between observed TCR beta diversity and the percentage of naive T cells measured by flow cytometry. Because donor CMV infection status was unknown, age-related changes in expanded clonotypes were potentially confounded. Estimates of total diversity based on one million sequenced T cells were regarded as lower bounds and as underestimates. Observed TCR beta diversity per million T cells fell roughly linearly with age, and a significant reduction was already apparent by age about 43.

Concerning this clonotype itself: This receptor's antigen is unknown. Nothing much larger sits one base from this clone, and base qualities are not available.

Libraries were constructed by 5' RACE. The sequencer listed for this sample is Illumina HiSeq 2500. The second PCR ran for about 7 to 11 cycles and used a J-beta primer mix along with a sample-barcoded 5' primer. A template-switch 5' adaptor carrying 12 random nucleotides introduced a unique molecular identifier onto each TCR beta cDNA molecule. Each sample yielded at least 3 million CDR3-containing paired-end reads. First-strand cDNA synthesis was performed from all RNA using the Mint cDNA synthesis kit, with priming by a TRBC-specific oligonucleotide. After uracil-DNA glycosylase treatment, a first 18-cycle PCR used universal primers M1SS and BC2_uni_R on all cDNA. Processing in the source paper ran as follows. For normalization, 1 million high-quality reads, each with a distinct molecular identifier, were randomly selected from each sample. Instead of being binned into consensus sequences, reads with shared molecular identifiers were discarded. MiTCR, with a Q25 quality threshold and the strictest error-elimination algorithm, was used for CDR3 identification, clonotype clustering and error correction. A nonparametric unseen species model with Euler transformation was used to estimate lower-bound total TCR beta diversity. The raw public reads went through TCRdb reprocessing: fastp at Q25, MiXCR clone calling, in-frame beta chains kept. Rows with one shared CDR3 protein collapse into an entry with the most common genes and DNA. TCRdb's processing, not the authors', yielded these V and J calls. The sample table lists over a million distinct CDR3 sequences, roughly 45% of them with a count of one. In total, the top ten clones hold 7.9% of the sample.

Trimming removed 5 bases from V and 1 base from J; the gene matches leave 7 bases unexplained. Looking up the germline V gene (reference sequence) yields CDR1 DFQATT and CDR2 SNEGSKA. The CDR3 holds 15 amino acids from the cysteine to the phenylalanine. The DNA shown is the 45-base CDR3, in frame from base 1. The roughly 42 donors, aged roughly 6 to 95 years, were systemically healthy Caucasian individuals from Russia. Each donor gave 9 to 10 milliliters of peripheral blood, collected into EDTA-treated Vacutainer tubes. Ficoll-Paque density-gradient centrifugation was used to isolate PBMCs, with at least 7 million per sample. Trizol reagent was used to extract total RNA from PBMCs, with at least 5.5 micrograms per sample. The percentages of naive CD45RAhigh/CD27high T cells were determined by flow cytometry on a PBMC aliquot from every donor.

This receptor chain uses TRBV20-1 and TRBJ1-3; a stretch of 8 junction bases matches TRBD1. Sequencing was performed on blood. The receptor's source is a woman aged 18 to 35 in good health. The CDR3 loop reads CSAAGTGRSGNTIYF. The base sequence is TGCAGTGCTGCCGGGACAGGACGTTCTGGAAACACCATATATTTT.